The 30 T cell receptor beta chains listed next were all sequenced from one sample in a study of blood T cells in healthy people across ages (dated by TCRdb to about 2015). Receptor libraries were prepared by 5' RACE. Sequencing was carried out with an Illumina HiSeq 2500. A second PCR of about 7 to 12 cycles was run with a J-beta primer mix and a sample-barcoded 5' primer. Clones were called with MiXCR by TCRdb after fastp trimmed the public reads at Q25, and only in-frame beta chains were retained. Rows merge per CDR3 protein into single entries with the most common DNA and genes. The sample table lists more than 900,000 distinct CDR3 sequences, approximately 25% of them with a count of one. The ten top clones hold about 0.8% of the sample. These data were also reused for a study on T cells of mothers and their children.

Sequencing input: blood. These TCRs come from a girl aged 2 to 9 in good health.

The rearrangement links TRBV4-3 to TRBJ1-2, with D perhaps matching TRBD1 (5 bases). V was cut by 4 bases and J by 7 bases, with 19 bases left in between. Germline V gene sequence: CDR1 LGHNA, CDR2 YSLEER. This CDR3 comprises 15 residues. The CDR3 bases are TGCGCCAGCAGCCTTCTCGGGGCCACCAGGAGTGGCTACACCTTC. It codes for CASSLLGATRSGYTF.

This clonotype was observed once. The chain carries TRBV20-1 and TRBJ2-1, with D unclear. Germline CDR1 is DFQATT and CDR2 is SNEGSKA (reference sequence). V lost 4 bases, J lost 7 bases, and 11 bases lay in between. The CDR3 has 12 amino acids. This chain's CDR3 is CSANRGLNEQFF. Here the CDR3 DNA reads TGCAGTGCTAATAGAGGCCTAAATGAGCAGTTCTTC.

J is TRBJ1-4 and V is TRBV20-1; 9 bases line up with TRBD1. The trim removed 5 bases at V and 5 bases at J, leaving 6 bases unmatched. This CDR3 has 14 residues. Germline V CDR1 and CDR2: DFQATT, SNEGSKA (reference sequence). CDR3 loop: CSAGYRGRNEKLFF. The DNA for the CDR3 is TGCAGTGCTGGCTACAGGGGGCGGAATGAAAAACTGTTTTTT.

In this sample, this clonotype turned up a few times. This chain links TRBV3-1 with TRBJ2-1; TRBD2 aligns across 9 bases. Germline loops: CDR1 LGHDT, CDR2 YNNKEL (reference sequence). The CDR3 runs 17 residues. Trimming took 3 bases from V and 2 from J; bases not matched to a gene: 8. CDR3 coding DNA: TGTGCCAGCAGCCATGCGGGGGGGCCAGTAGCCTACAATGAGCAGTTCTTC. This codes for CASSHAGGPVAYNEQFF.

CDR3 sequence (DNA): TGTGCCAGCACCTGGGGGACTAGCGGAACTCTAGCCAAAAACATTCAGTACTTC. Amino acid sequence: CASTWGTSGTLAKNIQYF. This rearrangement joins TRBV28 to TRBJ2-4; 11 bases agree with TRBD2. CDR3 length: 18 residues. After removal of 7 bases from V and 0 bases from J, the junction contained 11 bases not matched to a gene. Germline-derived CDR1 and CDR2 are MDHEN and SYDVKM.

The chain uses TRBV28 and TRBJ2-1; 8 bases fit TRBD1. The CDR3 extends over 15 amino acids. Per germline, CDR1 MDHEN and CDR2 SYDVKM. Trimming at V came to 4 bases and at J to 0 bases, leaving 2 bases not matched to a gene. The CDR3 coding sequence is TGTGCCAGCAGTTGGGACAGGAGCTCCTACAATGAGCAGTTCTTC. Translated: CASSWDRSSYNEQFF.

The V gene is TRBV5-1, the J gene TRBJ1-2; a possible D gene is TRBD1 (6 bases). The CDR3 consists of 13 residues. Germline-derived CDR1 and CDR2 are SGHRS and YFSETQ. Between the trimmed V and J ends, which lost 4 bases and 8 bases, there was a span of 15 bases. This chain's CDR3 is CASSRTGFGGYTF. The DNA for the CDR3 is TGCGCCAGCAGCCGTACAGGGTTTGGGGGCTACACCTTC.

This chain joins TRBV28 and TRBJ2-1, with 10 nucleotides matching TRBD2. CDR3 length: 16 amino acids. Germline V gives CDR1 MDHEN, CDR2 SYDVKM. Losses at the gene ends were 5 bases for V and 8 bases for J; bases not matched to a gene: 12. The CDR3 nucleotides read TGTGCCAGCAGTCCCCCCCCGGCTAGCGGGAGACATGAGCAGTTCTTC. Its protein is CASSPPPASGRHEQFF.

This chain connects TRBV2 to TRBJ2-3, with D uncertain. The V and J ends lost 7 bases and 5 bases respectively, with 10 bases between them. This CDR3 is 12 amino acids long. Per germline, CDR1 SNHLY and CDR2 FYNNEI. The CDR3 here is CASKRMGDTQYF. The CDR3 nucleotides are TGTGCCAGCAAAAGGATGGGAGATACGCAGTATTTT.

The genes are TRBV29-1 and TRBJ2-4, with D possibly matching TRBD2 (5 bases). The germline V and J ends were trimmed by 4 bases and 8 bases, with 15 bases remaining between them. The CDR3 runs 13 residues. CDR1 is SQVTM and CDR2 is ANQGSEA in the germline V gene. The CDR3 protein is CSVAIDGKDIQYF. For the CDR3, the DNA is TGCAGCGTTGCGATTGACGGGAAGGACATTCAGTACTTC.

The genes are TRBV15 and TRBJ1-4; unclear D gene. Germline V gene lookup returns CDR1 LNHNV and CDR2 YYDKDF (reference sequence). The ends were cut back, 0 bases at V and 0 bases at J, with 14 bases in the middle. This CDR3 spans 18 amino acids. Here the CDR3 reads CATSRDWAGGATNEKLFF. As DNA, the CDR3 is TGTGCCACCAGCAGAGATTGGGCTGGAGGTGCAACTAATGAAAAACTGTTTTTT. The full variable domain, its missing parts supplied by reference TRBV15 and TRBJ1-4, is DAMVIQNPRYQVTQFGKPVTLSCSQTLNHNVMYWYQQKSSQAPKLLFHYYDKDFNNEADTPDNFQSRRPNTSFCFLDIRSPGLGDTAMYLCATSRDWAGGATNEKLFFGSGTQLSVL.

The V gene is TRBV5-5, the J gene TRBJ2-3; TRBD1 might be the D (5 bases). V lost 0 bases to trimming and J lost 4 bases, with 9 bases between them. This CDR3 comprises 14 residues. CDR1 and CDR2 from the germline V gene are SGHKS and YYEKEE (reference sequence). The chain's CDR3 is CASSLGRVADTQYF. The CDR3 DNA is TGTGCCAGCAGCTTGGGCAGGGTAGCAGATACGCAGTATTTT.

Only a few counts were recorded for this clonotype. The V gene is TRBV7-3, the J gene TRBJ1-2; D perhaps matches TRBD1 (5 bases). The V gene lost 2 bases and the J gene lost 8 bases, with 12 bases spanning the gap. CDR3 length: 13 amino acids. Germline V gene sequence: CDR1 SGHTA, CDR2 FQGTGA. As DNA, the CDR3 is TGTGCCAGCAGCTTACGCAGGGTGGAAGGCTACACCTTC. Its protein product is CASSLRRVEGYTF.

The rearrangement links TRBV4-3 to TRBJ1-2; D remains unclear. The ends were cut back, 0 bases at V and 4 bases at J, with 12 bases in the middle. Germline CDR1 LGHNA, CDR2 YSLEER. The CDR3 covers 15 residues. This chain's CDR3 is CASSQDWRIAYGYTF. CDR3 nucleotide sequence: TGCGCCAGCAGCCAAGATTGGCGGATAGCCTATGGCTACACCTTC.

This rearrangement joins TRBV28 to TRBJ2-5, with no clear D. V gave up 6 bases and J gave up 5 bases, with 19 bases separating them. The CDR3 loop spans 15 amino acids. Germline-derived CDR1 and CDR2 are MDHEN and SYDVKM. The CDR3 nucleotides are TGTGCCAGCAGCCCCCCCGCGGCTTATTCGGAGACCCAGTACTTC. It translates to CASSPPAAYSETQYF.

V and J are TRBV12-3 or TRBV12-4 and TRBJ2-1; a possible D gene is TRBD2 (7 bases). Trimming stripped 5 bases from V and 5 bases from J, with 10 bases between. The CDR3 is made up of 13 amino acids. CDR3 region: CASSPGGHNEQFF. As DNA, the CDR3 is TGTGCCAGCAGTCCCGGGGGGCACAATGAGCAGTTCTTC.

This sequence joins TRBV29-1 and TRBJ2-5; 7 bases align to TRBD1. This CDR3 spans 12 amino acids. Unmatched junction bases numbered 7, after V lost 7 bases and J lost 5 bases. Germline V gene sequence: CDR1 SQVTM, CDR2 ANQGSEA. CDR3 amino acids: CSANRGKETQYF. The CDR3 nucleotides are TGCAGCGCTAACAGGGGCAAGGAGACCCAGTACTTC.

The V and J genes are TRBV25-1 and TRBJ2-5, with a weak D call TRBD2 (5 bases). The J call is doubtful: the DNA matches TRBJ2-7 better. This CDR3 comprises 19 residues. Germline V gives CDR1 MGHDK, CDR2 SYGVNS. The CDR3 protein is CASSEYIATEGRVGYEQYF. CDR3 nucleotide sequence: TGTGCCAGCAGTGAATATATCGCGACCGAGGGCCGTGTAGGGTACGAGCAGTACTTC.

J is TRBJ2-5 and V is TRBV28, with D uncertain. Germline CDR1 is MDHEN and CDR2 is SYDVKM. This CDR3 comprises 13 residues. V lost 5 bases, J lost 4 bases, and 11 bases lay in between. The CDR3 protein is CASSTSWRETQYF. The DNA for the CDR3 is TGTGCCAGCAGTACCTCGTGGCGAGAGACCCAGTACTTC.

The chain recombines TRBV3-1 with TRBJ1-3; possibly TRBD1 for D (5 bases). Germline assignment: CDR1 LGHDT and CDR2 YNNKEL (reference sequence). V gave up 4 bases and J gave up 9 bases, with 10 bases separating them. The length of the CDR3 is 12 residues. In DNA, the CDR3 is TGTGCCAGCAGCCCCGGGACGGGCACCATATATTTT. Translating gives CASSPGTGTIYF.

The V gene is TRBV13, the J gene TRBJ1-1; no firm D call. Germline V gives CDR1 PRHDT, CDR2 FYEKMQ (reference sequence). V shed 10 bases and J shed 1 base, with 13 bases lying between them. The CDR3 loop spans 13 amino acids. In DNA, the CDR3 is TGTGCCACCATTGATCGGGGGAACACTGAAGCTTTCTTT. This translates into CATIDRGNTEAFF.

This clonotype turned up a few times. V is TRBV29-1 and J is TRBJ2-5; D is undetermined. Looked up from germline, CDR1 is SQVTM and CDR2 is ANQGSEA. V shed 4 bases and J shed 4 bases, with 10 bases lying between them. CDR3 size: 12 residues. The CDR3 here is CSVGRNGETQYF. In DNA, the CDR3 is TGCAGCGTTGGCAGGAATGGAGAGACCCAGTACTTC.

This clonotype was seen a few times. V is TRBV2 and J is TRBJ2-2, with 9 bases lining up with TRBD2. V dropped 7 bases and J dropped 9; count of bases not matched to a gene: 9. The CDR3 has 14 amino acids. The germline V gene has CDR1 SNHLY and CDR2 FYNNEI. The CDR3 sequence is CASIASGAHRELFF. The CDR3 DNA follows: TGTGCCAGCATAGCTAGCGGGGCTCACCGGGAGCTGTTTTTT.

The rearrangement links TRBV12-3 or TRBV12-4 to TRBJ2-5; the D call may be TRBD1 or TRBD2 (5 bases each). The CDR3 consists of 14 residues. Trimming stripped 5 bases from V and 2 bases from J, with 12 bases between. The CDR3 DNA follows: TGTGCCAGCAGTGTGACGTGGGGGCAAGAGACCCAGTACTTC. It specifies CASSVTWGQETQYF.

The rearrangement uses TRBV9 and TRBJ2-1; unclear D gene. Germline CDR1 reads SGDLS; CDR2 reads YYNGEE. Trimming shortened V by 5 bases and J by 7 bases, and 13 bases separated the two germline ends. CDR3 length: 13 amino acids. CDR3 nucleotide sequence: TGTGCCAGCAGTTACTACGGGCCGAATGAGCAGTTCTTC. This encodes CASSYYGPNEQFF. The full variable domain, its missing parts supplied by reference TRBV9 and TRBJ2-1, is DSGVTQTPKHLITATGQRVTLRCSPRSGDLSVYWYQQSLDQGLQFLIQYYNGEERAKGNILERFSAQQFPDLHSELNLSSLELGDSALYFCASSYYGPNEQFFGPGTRLTVL.

The chain employs TRBV2 and TRBJ2-1; TRBD2 agrees at 8 bases. Germline-derived CDR1 and CDR2 are SNHLY and FYNNEI. Germline trimming cut 5 bases from V and 5 bases from J; bases unmatched to any gene: 8. This CDR3 comprises 15 residues. CDR3 in DNA: TGTGCCAGCAGTCCGACTAGCGAGACAAACAATGAGCAGTTCTTC. Its protein product is CASSPTSETNNEQFF.

The chain couples TRBV7-8 to TRBJ1-5; D uncertain. Germline CDR1 SGHVS, CDR2 FQNEAQ. The CDR3 runs to 12 residues. V lost 5 bases and J 9 bases, leaving 11 bases between the germline ends. This CDR3 reads CASSGGRSPQHF. For the CDR3, the DNA is TGTGCCAGCAGCGGAGGTCGCTCGCCCCAGCATTTT. Variable domain in full (rest from reference TRBV7-8 and TRBJ1-5): GAGVSQSPRYKVAKRGQDVALRCDPISGHVSLFWYQQALGQGPEFLTYFQNEAQLDKSGLPSDRFFAERPEGSVSTLKIQRTQQEDSAVYLCASSGGRSPQHFGDGTRLSIL.

V is TRBV24-1 and J is TRBJ2-5, with 8 nucleotides matching TRBD1. Looked up from germline, CDR1 is KGHDR and CDR2 is SFDVKD. Trimming at V came to 9 bases and at J to 2 bases, leaving 4 bases not matched to a gene. The CDR3 length is 13 residues. The DNA of the CDR3 is TGTGCCACCGCTCAGGGGGCTCAAGAGACCCAGTACTTC. It encodes CATAQGAQETQYF.

This clonotype was found a few times. This chain uses TRBV5-1 with TRBJ2-3, with TRBD2 matching over 8 bases. Losses at the gene ends were 2 bases for V and 1 base for J; bases not matched to a gene: 6. Germline V gives CDR1 SGHRS, CDR2 YFSETQ. This CDR3 has 16 amino acids. This CDR3 is CASSFLAGTGTDTQYF. Written as DNA, the CDR3 is TGCGCCAGCAGCTTTTTAGCGGGAACGGGCACAGATACGCAGTATTTT.

In this sample, this clonotype turned up a few times. V usage is TRBV27 and J usage is TRBJ1-1; 8 bases align to TRBD1. The V segment lost 5 bases and the J segment 3 bases; nucleotides outside the gene matches: 5. CDR1 is MNHEY and CDR2 is SMNVEV in the germline V gene (reference sequence). CDR3 size: 14 residues. The CDR3 DNA sequence: TGTGCCAGCAGTATAACAGGGGGAGACACTGAAGCTTTCTTT. Its protein product is CASSITGGDTEAFF.